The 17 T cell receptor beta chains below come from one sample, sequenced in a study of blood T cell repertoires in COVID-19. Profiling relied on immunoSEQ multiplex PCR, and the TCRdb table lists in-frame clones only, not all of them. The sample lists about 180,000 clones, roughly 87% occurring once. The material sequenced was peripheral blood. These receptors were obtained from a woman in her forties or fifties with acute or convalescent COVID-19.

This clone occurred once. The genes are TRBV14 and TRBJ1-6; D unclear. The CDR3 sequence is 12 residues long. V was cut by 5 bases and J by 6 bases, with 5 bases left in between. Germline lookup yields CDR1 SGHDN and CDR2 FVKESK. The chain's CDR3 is CASSWANSPLHF. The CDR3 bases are TGTGCCAGCAGCTGGGCTAATTCACCCCTCCACTTT.

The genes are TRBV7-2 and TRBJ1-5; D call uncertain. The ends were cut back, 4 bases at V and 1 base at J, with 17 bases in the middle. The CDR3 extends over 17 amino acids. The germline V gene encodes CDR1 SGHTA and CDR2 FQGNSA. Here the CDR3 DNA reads TGTGCCAGCAGCTCACCCGACGGGTCCGGGAGCAATCAGCCCCAGCATTTT. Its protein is CASSSPDGSGSNQPQHF. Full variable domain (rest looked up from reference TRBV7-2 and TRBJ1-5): GAGVSQSPSNKVTEKGKDVELRCDPISGHTALYWYRQSLGQGLEFLIYFQGNSAPDKSGLPSDRFSAERTGGSVSTLTIQRTQQEDSAVYLCASSSPDGSGSNQPQHFGDGTRLSIL.

The CDR3 here is CASSPNGGSEEQFF. Written as DNA, the CDR3 is TGTGCCAGCTCACCTAACGGAGGGTCGGAAGAGCAGTTCTTC. The chain uses TRBV18 and TRBJ2-1, with D tentatively TRBD2 (6 bases). Trimming removed 3 bases from V and 10 bases from J, with 16 bases in between. The CDR3 extends over 14 amino acids. The V gene's germline CDR1 is KGHSH and CDR2 LQKENI.

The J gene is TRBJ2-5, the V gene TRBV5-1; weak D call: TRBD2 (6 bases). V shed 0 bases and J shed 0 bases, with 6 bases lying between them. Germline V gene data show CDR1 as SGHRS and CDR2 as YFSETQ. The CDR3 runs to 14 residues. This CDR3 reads CASSLAGDQETQYF. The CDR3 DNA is TGCGCCAGCAGCTTGGCGGGAGACCAAGAGACCCAGTACTTC.

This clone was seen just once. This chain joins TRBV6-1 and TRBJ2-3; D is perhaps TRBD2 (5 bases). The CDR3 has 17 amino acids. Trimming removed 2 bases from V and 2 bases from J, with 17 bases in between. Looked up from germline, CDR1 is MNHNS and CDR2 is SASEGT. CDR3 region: CASSELRGSSSTDTQYF. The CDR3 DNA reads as TGTGCCAGCAGTGAATTGCGTGGGAGCAGTTCCACAGATACGCAGTATTTT.

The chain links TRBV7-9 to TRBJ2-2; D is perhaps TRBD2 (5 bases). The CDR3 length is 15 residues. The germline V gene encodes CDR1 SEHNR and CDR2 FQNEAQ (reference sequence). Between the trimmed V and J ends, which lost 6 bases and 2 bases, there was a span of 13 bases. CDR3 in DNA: TGTGCCAGCAGACCCTTACGGGGAAACACCGGGGAGCTGTTTTTT. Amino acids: CASRPLRGNTGELFF.

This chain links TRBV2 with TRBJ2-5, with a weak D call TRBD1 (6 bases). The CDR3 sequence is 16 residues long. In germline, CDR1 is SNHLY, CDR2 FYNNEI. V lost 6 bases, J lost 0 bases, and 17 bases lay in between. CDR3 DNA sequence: TGTGCCAGCAGGGGAAAGACGGACAGCCACCAAGAGACCCAGTACTTC. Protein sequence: CASRGKTDSHQETQYF.

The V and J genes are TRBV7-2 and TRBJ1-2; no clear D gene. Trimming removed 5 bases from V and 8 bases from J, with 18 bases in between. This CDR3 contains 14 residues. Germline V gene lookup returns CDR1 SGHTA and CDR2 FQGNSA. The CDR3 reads CASSPEEGGRGYTF. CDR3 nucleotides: TGTGCCAGCAGCCCAGAGGAGGGCGGGAGGGGCTACACCTTC.

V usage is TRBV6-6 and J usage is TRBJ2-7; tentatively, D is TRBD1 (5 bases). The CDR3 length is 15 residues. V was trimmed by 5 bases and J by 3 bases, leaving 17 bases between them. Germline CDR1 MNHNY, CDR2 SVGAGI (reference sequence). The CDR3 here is CASSLGVIVGYEQYF. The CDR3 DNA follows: TGTGCCAGCAGTCTAGGGGTGATAGTGGGCTACGAGCAGTACTTC.

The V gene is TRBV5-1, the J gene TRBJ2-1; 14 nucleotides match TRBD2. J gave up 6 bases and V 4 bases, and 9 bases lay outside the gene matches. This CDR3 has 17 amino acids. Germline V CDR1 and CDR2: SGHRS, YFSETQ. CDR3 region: CASSPGLAGGLGNEQFF. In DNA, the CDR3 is TGCGCCAGCAGCCCAGGACTAGCGGGGGGCCTGGGCAATGAGCAGTTCTTC.

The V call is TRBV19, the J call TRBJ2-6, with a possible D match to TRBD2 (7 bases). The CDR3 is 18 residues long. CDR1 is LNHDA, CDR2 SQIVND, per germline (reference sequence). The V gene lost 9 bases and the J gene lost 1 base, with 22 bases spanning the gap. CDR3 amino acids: CASNLGGGAYSGANVLTF. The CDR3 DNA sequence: TGTGCCAGCAACCTTGGAGGGGGGGCTTATTCTGGGGCCAACGTCCTGACTTTC.

CDR3 nucleotide sequence: TGCGCCAGCAGCTTGGAGGGACAGGGTCGGGAGACCCAGTACTTC. It translates to CASSLEGQGRETQYF. The rearrangement joins TRBV5-1 to TRBJ2-5, with TRBD1 identical over 9 bases. The trim removed 0 bases at V and 5 bases at J, leaving 5 bases unmatched. CDR1 and CDR2 (germline): SGHRS, YFSETQ. The CDR3 covers 15 residues.

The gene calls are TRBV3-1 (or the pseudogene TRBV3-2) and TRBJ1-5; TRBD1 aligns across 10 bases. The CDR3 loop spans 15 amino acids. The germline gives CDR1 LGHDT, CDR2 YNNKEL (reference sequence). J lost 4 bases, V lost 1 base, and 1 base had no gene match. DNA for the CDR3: TGTGCCAGCAGCCAAGGGGACAGGGGAAATCAGCCCCAGCATTTT. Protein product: CASSQGDRGNQPQHF.

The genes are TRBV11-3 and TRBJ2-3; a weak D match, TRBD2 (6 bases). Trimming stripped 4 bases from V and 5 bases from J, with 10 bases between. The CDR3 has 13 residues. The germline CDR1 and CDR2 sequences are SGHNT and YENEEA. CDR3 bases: TGTGCCAGCAGCTCCAACGGGGGAGATACGCAGTATTTT. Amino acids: CASSSNGGDTQYF.

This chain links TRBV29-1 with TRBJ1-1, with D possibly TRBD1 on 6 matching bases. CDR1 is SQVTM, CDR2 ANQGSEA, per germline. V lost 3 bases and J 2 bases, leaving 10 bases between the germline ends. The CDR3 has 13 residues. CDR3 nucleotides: TGCAGCGTTGAGGGACAAATAAACACTGAAGCTTTCTTT. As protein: CSVEGQINTEAFF.

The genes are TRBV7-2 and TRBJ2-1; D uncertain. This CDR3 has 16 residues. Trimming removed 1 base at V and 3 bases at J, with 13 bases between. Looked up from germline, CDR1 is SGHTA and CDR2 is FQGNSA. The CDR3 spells CASSLGLVTFYNEQFF. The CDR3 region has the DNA TGTGCCAGCAGCTTAGGGCTAGTGACGTTCTACAATGAGCAGTTCTTC.

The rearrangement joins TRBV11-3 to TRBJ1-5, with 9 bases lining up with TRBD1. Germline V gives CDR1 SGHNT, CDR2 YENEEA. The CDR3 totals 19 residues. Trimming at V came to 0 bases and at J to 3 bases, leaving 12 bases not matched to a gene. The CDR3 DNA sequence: TGTGCCAGCAGCTTAGATCTCCCCCGGGACAGGGTGCACAATCAGCCCCAGCATTTT. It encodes CASSLDLPRDRVHNQPQHF.